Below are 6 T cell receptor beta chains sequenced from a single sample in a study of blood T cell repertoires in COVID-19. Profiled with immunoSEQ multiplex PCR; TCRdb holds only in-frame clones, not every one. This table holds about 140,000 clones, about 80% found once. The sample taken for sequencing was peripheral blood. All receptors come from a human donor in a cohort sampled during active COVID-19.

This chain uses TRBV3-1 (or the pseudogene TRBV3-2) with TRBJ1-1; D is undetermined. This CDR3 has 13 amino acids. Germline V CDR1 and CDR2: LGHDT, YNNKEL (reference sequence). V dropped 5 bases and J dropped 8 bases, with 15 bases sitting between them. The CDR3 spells CASSFGRTAEAFF. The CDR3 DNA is TGTGCCAGCAGCTTCGGACGGACTGCAGAAGCTTTCTTT.

The CDR3 reads CVKGGSGGFPATEAFF. The CDR3 DNA sequence: TGCGTCAAAGGCGGGTCAGGGGGTTTCCCAGCTACTGAAGCTTTCTTT. The chain employs TRBV10-1 and TRBJ1-1; 7 nucleotides line up with TRBD1. The CDR3 sequence is 16 residues long. CDR1 is WNHNN and CDR2 is SYGVQD in the germline V gene (reference sequence).

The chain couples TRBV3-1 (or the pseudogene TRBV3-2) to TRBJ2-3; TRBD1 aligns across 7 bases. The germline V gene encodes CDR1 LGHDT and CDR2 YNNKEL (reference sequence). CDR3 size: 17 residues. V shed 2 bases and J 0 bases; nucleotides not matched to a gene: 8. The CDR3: CASSQLSTGYSTDTQYF. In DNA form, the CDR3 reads TGTGCCAGCAGCCAACTATCGACAGGGTACAGCACAGATACGCAGTATTTT.

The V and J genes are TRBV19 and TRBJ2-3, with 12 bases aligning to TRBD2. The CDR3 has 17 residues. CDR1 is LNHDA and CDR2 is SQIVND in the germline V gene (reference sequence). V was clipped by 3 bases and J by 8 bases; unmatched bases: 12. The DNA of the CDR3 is TGTGCCAGTAGTATCTGGCCGACTAGCGGGGGAGAAGGTACGCAGTATTTT. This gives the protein CASSIWPTSGGEGTQYF.

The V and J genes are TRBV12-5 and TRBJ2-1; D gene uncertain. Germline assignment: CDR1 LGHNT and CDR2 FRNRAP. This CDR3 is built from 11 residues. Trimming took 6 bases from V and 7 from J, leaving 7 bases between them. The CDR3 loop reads CASGSKNEQFF. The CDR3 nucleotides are TGTGCTAGTGGGTCTAAAAATGAGCAGTTCTTC.

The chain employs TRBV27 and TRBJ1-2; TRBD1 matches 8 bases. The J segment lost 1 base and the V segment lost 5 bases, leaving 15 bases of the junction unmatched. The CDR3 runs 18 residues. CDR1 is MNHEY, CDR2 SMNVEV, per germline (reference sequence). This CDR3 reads CASSPSPRRDRSNYGYTF. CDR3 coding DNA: TGTGCCAGCAGTCCATCCCCCCGGCGGGACAGGAGTAACTATGGCTACACCTTC.